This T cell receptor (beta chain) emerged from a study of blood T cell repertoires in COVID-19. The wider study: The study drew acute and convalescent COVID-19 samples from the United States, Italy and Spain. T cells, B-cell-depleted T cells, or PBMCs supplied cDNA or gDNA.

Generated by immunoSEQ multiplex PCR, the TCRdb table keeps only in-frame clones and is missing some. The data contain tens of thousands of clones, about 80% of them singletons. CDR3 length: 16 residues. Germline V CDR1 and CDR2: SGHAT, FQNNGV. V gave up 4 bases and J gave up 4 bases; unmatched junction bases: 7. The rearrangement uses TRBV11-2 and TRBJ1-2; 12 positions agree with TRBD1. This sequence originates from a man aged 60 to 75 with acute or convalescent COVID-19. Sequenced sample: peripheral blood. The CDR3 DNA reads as TGTGCCAGCAGCTCCTTGAAGGGACAGGGGGCCTATGGCTACACCTTC. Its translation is CASSSLKGQGAYGYTF. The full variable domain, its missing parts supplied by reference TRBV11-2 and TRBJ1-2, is EAGVAQSPRYKIIEKRQSVAFWCNPISGHATLYWYQQILGQGPKLLIQFQNNGVVDDSQLPKDRFSAERLKGVDSTLKIQPAKLEDSAVYLCASSSLKGQGAYGYTFGSGTRLTVV.